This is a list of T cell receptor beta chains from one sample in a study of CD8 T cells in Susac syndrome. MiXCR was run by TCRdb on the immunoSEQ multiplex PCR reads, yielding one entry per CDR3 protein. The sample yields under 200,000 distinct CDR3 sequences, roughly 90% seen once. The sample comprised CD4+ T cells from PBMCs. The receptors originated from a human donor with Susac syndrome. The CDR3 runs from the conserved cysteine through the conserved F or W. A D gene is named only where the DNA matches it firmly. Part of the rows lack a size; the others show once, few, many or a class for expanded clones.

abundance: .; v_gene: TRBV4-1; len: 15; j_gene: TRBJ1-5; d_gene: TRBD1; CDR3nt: TGCGCCAGCAGCCAACTAGGACAGGCTGGGCAGCCCCAGCATTTT; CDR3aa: CASSQLGQAGQPQHF
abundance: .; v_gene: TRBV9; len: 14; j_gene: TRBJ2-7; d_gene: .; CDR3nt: TGTGCCAGCAGCGTAGAAGGTAATCCCTACGAGCAGTACTTC; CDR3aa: CASSVEGNPYEQYF
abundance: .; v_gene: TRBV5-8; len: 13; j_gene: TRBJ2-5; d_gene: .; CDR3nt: TGTGCCACACCCCGGGCAGCTCAAGAGACCCAGTACTTC; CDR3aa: CATPRAAQETQYF
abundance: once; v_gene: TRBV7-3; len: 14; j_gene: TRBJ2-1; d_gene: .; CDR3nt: TGTGCCAGCAGCCCAACCTACTACCACAATGAGCAGTTCTTC; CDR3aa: CASSPTYYHNEQFF
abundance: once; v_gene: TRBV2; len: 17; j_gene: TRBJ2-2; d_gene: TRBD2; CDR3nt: TGTGCCAGCAGAAAGAACCCTAGCGGGGACCCCACCGGGGAGCTGTTTTTT; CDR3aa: CASRKNPSGDPTGELFF
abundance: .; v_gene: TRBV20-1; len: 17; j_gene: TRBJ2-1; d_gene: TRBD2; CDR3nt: TGCAGTGCTCTCGGGACTAGCGGGGGGGCCCTCTACAATGAGCAGTTCTTC; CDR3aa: CSALGTSGGALYNEQFF
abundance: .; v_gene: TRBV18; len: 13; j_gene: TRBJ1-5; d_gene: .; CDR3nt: TGTGCCAGCTCACCACAGGGAGAACAGCCCCAGCATTTT; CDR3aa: CASSPQGEQPQHF
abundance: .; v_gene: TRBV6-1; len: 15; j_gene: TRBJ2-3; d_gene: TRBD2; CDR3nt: TGTGCCAGTCGAGACGGGGGGGCCTTCCCATATACGCAGTATTTT; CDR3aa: CASRDGGAFPYTQYF
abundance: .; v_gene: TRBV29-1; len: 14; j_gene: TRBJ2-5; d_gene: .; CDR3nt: TGCAGCGTAGCGCGGGACTCTTCAGGGGAGACCCAGTACTTC; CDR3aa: CSVARDSSGETQYF
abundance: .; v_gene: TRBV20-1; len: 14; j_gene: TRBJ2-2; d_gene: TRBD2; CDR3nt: TGCAGTGCTCCGACTAGCGGGGGTACCGGGGAGCTGTTTTTT; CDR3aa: CSAPTSGGTGELFF
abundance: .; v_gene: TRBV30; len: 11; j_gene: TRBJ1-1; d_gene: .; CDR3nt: TGTGCCGTAGCGGGGCTGAATCGAGCTTTCTTT; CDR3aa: CAVAGLNRAFF
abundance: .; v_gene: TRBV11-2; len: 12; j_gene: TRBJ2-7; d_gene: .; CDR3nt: TGTGCCAGCAGTTCCGACAGATACGAGCAGTACTTC; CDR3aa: CASSSDRYEQYF
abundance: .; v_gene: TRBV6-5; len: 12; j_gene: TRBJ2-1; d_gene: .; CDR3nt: TGTGCCAGCAGTCCTAGGGACAATGAGCAGTTCTTC; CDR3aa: CASSPRDNEQFF
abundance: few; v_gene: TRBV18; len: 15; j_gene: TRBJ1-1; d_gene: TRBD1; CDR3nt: TGTGCCAGCTCACTACGGGACAGGAGGAACACTGAAGCTTTCTTT; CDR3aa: CASSLRDRRNTEAFF
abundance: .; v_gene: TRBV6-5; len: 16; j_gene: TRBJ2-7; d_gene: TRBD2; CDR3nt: TGTGCCAGCAGTTACGGTATTAGCGGGGGTTGGTACGAGCAGTACTTC; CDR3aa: CASSYGISGGWYEQYF
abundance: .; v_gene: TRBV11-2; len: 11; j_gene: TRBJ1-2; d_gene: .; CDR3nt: TGTGCCAGCAGCTTAGCACCCGGCTACACCTTC; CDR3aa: CASSLAPGYTF
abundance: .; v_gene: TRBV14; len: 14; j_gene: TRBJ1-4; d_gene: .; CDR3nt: TGTGCCAGCGTCCAAGCTTCGAAGCGGGAAAAACTGTTTTTT; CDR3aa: CASVQASKREKLFF
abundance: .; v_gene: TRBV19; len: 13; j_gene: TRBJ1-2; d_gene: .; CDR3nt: TGTGCCAGTAGCCTCCGGGACCTCCATGGCTACACCTTC; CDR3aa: CASSLRDLHGYTF
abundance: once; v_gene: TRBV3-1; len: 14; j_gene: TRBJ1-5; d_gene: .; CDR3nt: TGTGCCAGCAGCCAAGGGGTCGGGGATCAGCCCCAGCATTTT; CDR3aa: CASSQGVGDQPQHF
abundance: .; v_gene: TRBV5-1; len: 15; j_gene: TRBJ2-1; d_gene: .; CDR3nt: TGCGCCAGCAGCTTGCTCGCTGGGGCGGGCCATGAGCAGTTCTTC; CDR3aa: CASSLLAGAGHEQFF
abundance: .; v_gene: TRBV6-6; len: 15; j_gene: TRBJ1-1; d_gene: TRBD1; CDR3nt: TGTGCCAGCAGTTACTCTGAGACAGGGAGGACTGAAGCTTTCTTT; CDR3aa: CASSYSETGRTEAFF
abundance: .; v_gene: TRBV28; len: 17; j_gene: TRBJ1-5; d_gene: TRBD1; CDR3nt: TGTGCCAGCAGAACGGGGACAGGGGGCGAGAGCAATCAGCCCCAGCATTTT; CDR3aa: CASRTGTGGESNQPQHF
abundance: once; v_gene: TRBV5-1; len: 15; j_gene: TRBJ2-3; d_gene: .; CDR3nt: TGCGCCAGCAGCCTGGGAAGGGCTTGGTCAGATACGCAGTATTTT; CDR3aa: CASSLGRAWSDTQYF
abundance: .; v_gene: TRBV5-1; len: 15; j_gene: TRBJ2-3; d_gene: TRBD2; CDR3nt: TGCGCCAGCAGCTTGGGATCTAGCGGGAGCGATACGCAGTATTTT; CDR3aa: CASSLGSSGSDTQYF
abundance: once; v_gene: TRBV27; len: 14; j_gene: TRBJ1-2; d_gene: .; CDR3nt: TGTGCCAGCAGTCCCCGGGGAGGGAACTATGGCTACACCTTC; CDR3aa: CASSPRGGNYGYTF
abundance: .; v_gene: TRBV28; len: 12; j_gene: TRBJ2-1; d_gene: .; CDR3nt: TGTGCCAGCAGTACAATCAGTCATGAGCAGTTCTTC; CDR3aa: CASSTISHEQFF
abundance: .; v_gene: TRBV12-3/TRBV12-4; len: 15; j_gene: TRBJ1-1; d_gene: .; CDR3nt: TGTGCCAGCAGTTTCAGCATTTCCCTGAACACTGAAGCTTTCTTT; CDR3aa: CASSFSISLNTEAFF
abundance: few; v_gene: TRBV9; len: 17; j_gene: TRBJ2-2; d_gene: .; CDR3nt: TGTGCCAGCAGCGTAGCCCCCTCGCGCGCGAACACCGGGGAGCTGTTTTTT; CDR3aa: CASSVAPSRANTGELFF
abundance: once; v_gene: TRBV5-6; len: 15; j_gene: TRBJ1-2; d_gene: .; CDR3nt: TGTGCCAGCAGCTTTCGGGGGGGGTTGAGCGATGGCTACACCTTC; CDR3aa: CASSFRGGLSDGYTF
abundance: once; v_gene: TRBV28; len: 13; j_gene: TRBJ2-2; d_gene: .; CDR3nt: TGTGCCAGCGTTAGGGAGAACACCGGGGAGCTGTTTTTT; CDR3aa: CASVRENTGELFF